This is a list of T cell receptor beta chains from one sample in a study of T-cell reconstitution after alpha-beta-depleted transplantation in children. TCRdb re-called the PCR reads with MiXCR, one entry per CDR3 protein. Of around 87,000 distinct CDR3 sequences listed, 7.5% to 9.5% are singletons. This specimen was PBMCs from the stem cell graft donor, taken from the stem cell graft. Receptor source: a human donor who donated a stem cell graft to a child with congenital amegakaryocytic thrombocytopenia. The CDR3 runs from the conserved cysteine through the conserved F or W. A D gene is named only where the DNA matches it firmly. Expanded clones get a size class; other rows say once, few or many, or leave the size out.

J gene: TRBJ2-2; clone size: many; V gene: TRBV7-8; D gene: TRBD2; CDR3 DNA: TGTGCCAGCAGCGTACTAGCGGGGACGAACACCGGGGAGCTGTTTTTT; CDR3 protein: CASSVLAGTNTGELFF
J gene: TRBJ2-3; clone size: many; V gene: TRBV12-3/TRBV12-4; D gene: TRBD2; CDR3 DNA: TGTGCCAGCACCGCATGGGGGGGTCGCGCAGATACGCAGTATTTT; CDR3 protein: CASTAWGGRADTQYF
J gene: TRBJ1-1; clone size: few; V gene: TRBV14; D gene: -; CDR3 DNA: TGTGCCAGCAGCCGACAACAGGGTCTAGGCACTGAAGCTTTCTTT; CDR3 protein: CASSRQQGLGTEAFF
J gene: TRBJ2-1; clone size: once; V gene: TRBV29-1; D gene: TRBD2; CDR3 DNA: TGCATCGGGGGAGGGGCAGGGTCCTACAATGAGCAGTTCTTC; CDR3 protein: CIGGGAGSYNEQFF
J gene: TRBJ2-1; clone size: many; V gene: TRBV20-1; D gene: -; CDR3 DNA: TGCAGTGCTAGACGGTTTGGGTCCGGGTTTCAGAATGAGCAGTTCTTC; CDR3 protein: CSARRFGSGFQNEQFF
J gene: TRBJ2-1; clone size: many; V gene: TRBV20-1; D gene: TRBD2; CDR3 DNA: TGCAGTGCTAGGAGCGGGAGCCACTACAATGAGCAGTTCTTC; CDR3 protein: CSARSGSHYNEQFF
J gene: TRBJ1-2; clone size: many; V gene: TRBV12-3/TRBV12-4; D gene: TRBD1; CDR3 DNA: TGTGCCAGCAGTGACAGGGTCCAGGGCTACACCTTC; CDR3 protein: CASSDRVQGYTF
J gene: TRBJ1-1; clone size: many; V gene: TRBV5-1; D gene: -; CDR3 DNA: TGCGCCAGCAGCACTCGCTTGGGGCCCGGCACTGAAGCTTTCTTT; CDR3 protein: CASSTRLGPGTEAFF
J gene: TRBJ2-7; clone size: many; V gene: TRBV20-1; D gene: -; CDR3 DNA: TGCAGTGCTAAGCCCAACTCCTACGAGCAGTACTTC; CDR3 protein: CSAKPNSYEQYF
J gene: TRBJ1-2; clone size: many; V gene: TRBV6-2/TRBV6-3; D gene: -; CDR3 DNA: TGTGCCAGCAGTTATCCGGGCAGGATCTATGGCTACACCTTC; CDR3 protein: CASSYPGRIYGYTF
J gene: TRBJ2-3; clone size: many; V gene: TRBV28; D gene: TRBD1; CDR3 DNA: TGTGCCAGCAGGTCCGGGACAGGGGCCACAGATACGCAGTATTTT; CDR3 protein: CASRSGTGATDTQYF
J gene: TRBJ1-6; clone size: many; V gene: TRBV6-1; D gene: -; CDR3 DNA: TGTGCCAGCAGTGAATGGAACCTTAATTCACCCCTCCACTTT; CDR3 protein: CASSEWNLNSPLHF
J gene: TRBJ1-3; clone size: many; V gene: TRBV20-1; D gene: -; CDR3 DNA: TGCAGTGCTGAGCAGGAGGACACCATATATTTT; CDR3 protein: CSAEQEDTIYF
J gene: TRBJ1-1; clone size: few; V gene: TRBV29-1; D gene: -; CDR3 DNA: TGCAGCGTTGAAGAGGGCGGACAGAGTGAAGCTTTCTTT; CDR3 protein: CSVEEGGQSEAFF
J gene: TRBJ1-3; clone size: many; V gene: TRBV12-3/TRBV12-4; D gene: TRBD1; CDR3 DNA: TGTGCCAGCACGGGGGACAGGGATTCAGCTGGAAACACCATATATTTT; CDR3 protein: CASTGDRDSAGNTIYF
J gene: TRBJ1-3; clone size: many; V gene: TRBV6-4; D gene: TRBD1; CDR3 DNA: TGTGCCAGCAGTGAGACCGGGACAGGGAATTCCTCTGGAAACACCATATATTTT; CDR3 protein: CASSETGTGNSSGNTIYF
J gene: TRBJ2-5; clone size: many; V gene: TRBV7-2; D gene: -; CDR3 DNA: TGTGCCAGCAGCTTAGAGAGGGGGGCGGGAGAGACCCAGTACTTC; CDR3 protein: CASSLERGAGETQYF
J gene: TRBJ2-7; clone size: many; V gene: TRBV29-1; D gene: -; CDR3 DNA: TGCAGCGTTGAAGATCCTTGGAGGGGTCAGGACGAGCAGTACTTC; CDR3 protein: CSVEDPWRGQDEQYF
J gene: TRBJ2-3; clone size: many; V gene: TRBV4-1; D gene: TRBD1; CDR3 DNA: TGCGCCAGCAGCCAGATGGACAGGAGCACAGATACGCAGTATTTT; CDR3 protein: CASSQMDRSTDTQYF
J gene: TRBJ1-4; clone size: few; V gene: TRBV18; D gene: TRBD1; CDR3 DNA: TGTGCCAGCTCACCTGGGACAGGGAAAGGTCATCGTGAAAAACTGTTTTTT; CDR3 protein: CASSPGTGKGHREKLFF
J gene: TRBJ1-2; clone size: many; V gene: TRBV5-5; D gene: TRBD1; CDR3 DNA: TGTGCCAGCACCACGGCGGGACAGGGAACTCGGGGCTACACCTTC; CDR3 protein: CASTTAGQGTRGYTF
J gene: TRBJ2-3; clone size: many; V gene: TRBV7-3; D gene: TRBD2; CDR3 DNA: TGTGCCAGCAGCTTAGGGACTAGCGCAAGGGATACGCAGTATTTT; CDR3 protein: CASSLGTSARDTQYF
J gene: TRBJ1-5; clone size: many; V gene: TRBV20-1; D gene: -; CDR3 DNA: TGCAGTGCTAGAGATTATTCGGATCAGCCCCAGCATTTT; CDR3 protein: CSARDYSDQPQHF
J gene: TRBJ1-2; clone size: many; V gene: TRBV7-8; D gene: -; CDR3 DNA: TGTGCCAGCAGCTTAGGTGGATCACCAAACTATGGCTACACCTTC; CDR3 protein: CASSLGGSPNYGYTF
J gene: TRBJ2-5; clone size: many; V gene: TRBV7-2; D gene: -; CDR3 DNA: TGTGCCAGCAGCTTATTGACAGTAGAGACCCAGTACTTC; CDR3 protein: CASSLLTVETQYF
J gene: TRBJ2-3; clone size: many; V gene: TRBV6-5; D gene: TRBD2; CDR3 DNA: TGTGCCAGCAGTTGGGCGGGGGACACAGATACGCAGTATTTT; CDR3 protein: CASSWAGDTDTQYF
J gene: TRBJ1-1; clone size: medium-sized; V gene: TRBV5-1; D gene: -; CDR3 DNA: TGCGCCAGCAGCTTGGCCACGTGGGGTACCCCGAACACTGAAGCTTTCTTT; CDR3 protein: CASSLATWGTPNTEAFF
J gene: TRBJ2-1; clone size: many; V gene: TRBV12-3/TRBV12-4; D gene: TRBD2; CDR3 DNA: TGTGCCAGCAGCCGACTAGCGAAGAACAATGAGCAGTTCTTC; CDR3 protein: CASSRLAKNNEQFF
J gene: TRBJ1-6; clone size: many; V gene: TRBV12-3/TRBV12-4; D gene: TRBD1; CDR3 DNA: TGTGCCAGCAGTACGTCAGGGGGCAGAAATTCACCCCTCCACTTT; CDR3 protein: CASSTSGGRNSPLHF
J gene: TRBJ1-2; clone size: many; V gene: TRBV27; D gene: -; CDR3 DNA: TGTGCCAGCAGACCGGGACCCAACTATGGCTACACCTTC; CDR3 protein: CASRPGPNYGYTF
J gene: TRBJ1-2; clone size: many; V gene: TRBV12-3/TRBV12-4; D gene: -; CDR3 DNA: TGTGCCAGCAGTCAGCAGGGCGGGTATGGCTACACCTTC; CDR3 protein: CASSQQGGYGYTF
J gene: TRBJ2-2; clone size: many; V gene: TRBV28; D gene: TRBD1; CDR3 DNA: TGTGCCAGCAGTCCGAGGTACTACAGGGGCGGAGGACTTAACACCGGGGAGCTGTTTTTT; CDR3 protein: CASSPRYYRGGGLNTGELFF
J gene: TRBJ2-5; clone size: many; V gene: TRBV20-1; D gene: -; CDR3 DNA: TGCAGTGCTAGTGGGCGCGGAGAGACCCAGTACTTC; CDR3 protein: CSASGRGETQYF
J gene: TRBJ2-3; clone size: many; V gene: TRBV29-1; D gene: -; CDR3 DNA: TGCAGCGTCGAGTGGGATACGCAGTATTTT; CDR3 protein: CSVEWDTQYF
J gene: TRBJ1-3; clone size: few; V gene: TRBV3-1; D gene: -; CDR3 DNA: TGTGCCAGCAGCCAAGGGCTTGTAGCAGTATCCTCTGGAAACACCATATATTTT; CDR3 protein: CASSQGLVAVSSGNTIYF
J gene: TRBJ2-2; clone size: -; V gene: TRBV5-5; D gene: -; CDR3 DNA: TGTGCCAGCAGCTTAGGGGGTGATAACACCGGGGAGCTGTTTTTT; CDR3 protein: CASSLGGDNTGELFF
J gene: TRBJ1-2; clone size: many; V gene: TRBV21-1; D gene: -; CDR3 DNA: TGTGCCAGCAGCAAAAAGGGACTGGATGGCTACACCTTC; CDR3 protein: CASSKKGLDGYTF
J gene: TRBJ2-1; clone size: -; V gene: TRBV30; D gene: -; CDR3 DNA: TGTGCCCACGGGGTGTACAATGAGCAGTTCTTC; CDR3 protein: CAHGVYNEQFF
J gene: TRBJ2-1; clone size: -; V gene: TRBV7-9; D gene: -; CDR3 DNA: TGTGCCAGCAGCCCGGACGGCCTCTACAATGAGCAGTTCTTC; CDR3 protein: CASSPDGLYNEQFF
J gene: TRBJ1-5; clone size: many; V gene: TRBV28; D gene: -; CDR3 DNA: TGTGCCAGCAGTTTAATACGGCAATATAGCAATCAGCCCCAGCATTTT; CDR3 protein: CASSLIRQYSNQPQHF
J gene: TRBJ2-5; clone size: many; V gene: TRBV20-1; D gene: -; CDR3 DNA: TGCAGTGCTGGCTCGGGCAGACAAGAGACCCAGTACTTC; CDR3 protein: CSAGSGRQETQYF
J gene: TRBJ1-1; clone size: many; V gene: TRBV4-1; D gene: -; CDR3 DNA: TGCGCCAGCAGCCAAGAAGGGCCGGGGGCCTTGAACACTGAAGCTTTCTTT; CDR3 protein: CASSQEGPGALNTEAFF
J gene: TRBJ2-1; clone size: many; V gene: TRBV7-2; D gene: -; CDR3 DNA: TGTGCCAGCAGCTTAGTCGGCAGCCGGGATGAGCAGTTCTTC; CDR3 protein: CASSLVGSRDEQFF
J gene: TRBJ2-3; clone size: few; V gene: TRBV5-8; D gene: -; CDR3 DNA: TGTGCCAGCACCTTTCGGCCTTCCCGCACAGATACGCAGTATTTT; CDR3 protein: CASTFRPSRTDTQYF
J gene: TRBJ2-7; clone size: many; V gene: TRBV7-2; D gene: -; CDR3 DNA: TGTGCCAGCAGCCTCCGACCCAACTCCTACGAGCAGTACTTC; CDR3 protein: CASSLRPNSYEQYF
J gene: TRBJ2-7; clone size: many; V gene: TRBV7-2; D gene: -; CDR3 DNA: TGTGCCAGCAGCTCCCTGGACAGCTTTCGCGGGCAGTACTTC; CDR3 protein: CASSSLDSFRGQYF
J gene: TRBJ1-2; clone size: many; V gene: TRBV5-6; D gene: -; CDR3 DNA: TGTGCCAGCAGCCTGCCGGTGGGGTCCTATGGCTACACCTTC; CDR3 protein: CASSLPVGSYGYTF
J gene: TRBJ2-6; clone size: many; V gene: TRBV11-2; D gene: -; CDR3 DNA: TGTGCCAGCAGCTTAGATCCGAATCTTGGGGCCAACGTCCTGACTTTC; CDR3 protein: CASSLDPNLGANVLTF
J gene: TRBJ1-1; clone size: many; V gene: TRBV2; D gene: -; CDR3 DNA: TGTGCCAGCAGTGCCAAAGGGCCAGGGCGGTATGAAGCTTTCTTT; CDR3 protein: CASSAKGPGRYEAFF
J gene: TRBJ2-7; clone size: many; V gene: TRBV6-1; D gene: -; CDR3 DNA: TGTGCCAGCACCCCTGGGGATGTAAACTACGAGCAGTACTTC; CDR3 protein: CASTPGDVNYEQYF
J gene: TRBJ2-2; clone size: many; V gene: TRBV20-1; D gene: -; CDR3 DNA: TGCAGTGTCTCTCGCAGGGGCGACACCGGGGAGCTGTTTTTT; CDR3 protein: CSVSRRGDTGELFF
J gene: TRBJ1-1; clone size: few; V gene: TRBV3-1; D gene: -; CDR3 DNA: TGTGCCAGCAGCCAAGAATCCGCAGGGGAGACGTTCACTGAAGCTTTCTTT; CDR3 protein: CASSQESAGETFTEAFF
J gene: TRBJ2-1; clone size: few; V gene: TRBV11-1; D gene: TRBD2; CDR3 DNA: TGTGCCAGCAGCGACGGACTAGCGGGAGGCCCTTCCTACAATGAGCAGTTCTTC; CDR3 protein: CASSDGLAGGPSYNEQFF
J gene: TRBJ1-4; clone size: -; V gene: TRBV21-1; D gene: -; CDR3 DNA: -; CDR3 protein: CASSSTGGRMKNCFF
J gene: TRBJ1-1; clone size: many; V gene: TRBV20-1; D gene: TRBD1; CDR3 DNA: TGCAGTGCTAGGACAGGGCCGAACGTAGGGGATGCTTTCTTT; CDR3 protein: CSARTGPNVGDAFF
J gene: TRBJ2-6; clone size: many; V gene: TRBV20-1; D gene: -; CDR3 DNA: TGCAGTGCAAAAGGGGCTGGGGCCAACGTCCTGACTTTC; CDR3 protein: CSAKGAGANVLTF
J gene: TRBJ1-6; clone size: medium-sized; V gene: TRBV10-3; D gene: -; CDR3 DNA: TGTGCCATCAGTGAGGGGCGGGCCAATTCACCCCTCCACTTT; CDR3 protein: CAISEGRANSPLHF
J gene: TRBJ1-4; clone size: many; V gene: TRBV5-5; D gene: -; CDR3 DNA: TGTGCCAGCAGCAGAGTGGACAGATCGGCTAATGAAAAACTGTTTTTT; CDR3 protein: CASSRVDRSANEKLFF